This T cell receptor beta chain was captured in a study of T cell responses to AZD1222 COVID-19 vaccine. Notes on this clone: Its matching antigen is unknown. A read error may account for a junction end that differs from germline.

Generated by immunoSEQ multiplex PCR, the TCRdb table keeps only in-frame clones and is missing some. The sample contains about 150,000 clones, approximately 87% of which appear only once. Findings of the study overall: At baseline, seropositivity was found in only a handful of AZD1222 recipients. Regions left unmutated in variants are reportedly the target of nearly half of spike-specific TCRs.

The material sequenced was peripheral blood, taken on day 0 of MenACWY control vaccination. The source of this sequence is an adult in good health.

The CDR3 spells CASSLVGGEYETQYF. The CDR3 DNA reads TGTGCTAGCAGCTTAGTCGGGGGAGAGTATGAGACCCAGTACTTC. This rearrangement joins TRBV7-7 to TRBJ2-5, with D possibly being TRBD2 (6 bases). This CDR3 has 15 residues. Germline V gene lookup returns CDR1 SSHAT and CDR2 FNYEAQ (reference sequence).